The 19 T cell receptor beta chains listed next were all sequenced from one sample in a study of shared clonotypes between healthy human individuals (dated by TCRdb to between 2020 and 2021). Library preparation used the immunoSEQ multiplex PCR assay. TCRdb took over this immuneACCESS table, retaining in-frame rearrangements with V and J assigned. Such tables are incomplete; in checked studies, under half of the missing clones stem from an unresolved V gene, and the remainder is unexplained. A total of about 980,000 clones appear in this sample, 76% of them only once. The ten largest clones capture approximately 1.5% of the sample. The sample comprised memory CD4+ T cells sorted from blood. In light of the paper, this sample's cell subset or site label describes: CD45RA-negative fraction. These receptors all stem from a young man in good health.

This chain connects TRBV5-5 to TRBJ1-1; tentatively, D is TRBD1 (5 bases). Germline V CDR1 and CDR2: SGHKS, YYEKEE (reference sequence). The CDR3 consists of 17 residues. V lost 3 bases and J lost 1, with 19 bases in between. The CDR3 DNA follows: TGTGCCAGCAGCTCGTGGCGGGGCGAGGGGCGGAACACTGAAGCTTTCTTT. Encoded protein: CASSSWRGEGRNTEAFF.

The gene calls are TRBV27 and TRBJ1-5, with D unresolved. V lost 3 bases and J lost 0, with 9 bases in between. This CDR3 comprises 15 residues. CDR1 is MNHEY and CDR2 is SMNVEV in the germline V gene (reference sequence). The CDR3 loop reads CASSFSLNSNQPQHF. The CDR3 DNA is TGTGCCAGCAGTTTTAGCCTTAATAGCAATCAGCCCCAGCATTTT.

J is TRBJ2-2 and V is TRBV6-6, with D tentatively TRBD1 or TRBD2 (7 bases each). V was clipped by 2 bases and J by 4 bases, with 11 bases between them. There are 15 residues in the CDR3. Germline-derived CDR1 and CDR2 are MNHNY and SVGAGI (reference sequence). The CDR3 coding sequence is TGTGCCAGCAGTTACCCAGGGGGGGGCACCGGGGAGCTGTTTTTT. This encodes CASSYPGGGTGELFF.

V is TRBV28 and J is TRBJ1-2, with D tentatively TRBD1 (5 bases). V gave up 6 bases and J gave up 5 bases, with 19 bases separating them. The germline gives CDR1 MDHEN, CDR2 SYDVKM. This CDR3 has 15 amino acids. The CDR3 sequence: CASRPLGEGLYGYTF. CDR3 DNA sequence: TGTGCCAGCAGACCCCTAGGGGAAGGTTTGTATGGCTACACCTTC.

The chain couples TRBV6-5 to TRBJ1-1, with D tentatively TRBD1 (6 bases). Trimming removed 7 bases at V and 9 bases at J, with 18 bases between. Looked up from germline, CDR1 is MNHEY and CDR2 is SVGAGI. This CDR3 is built from 13 residues. The CDR3 coding sequence is TGTGCCAGCACACGCCCGGGGGGCCCCCAAGCTTTCTTT. It translates to CASTRPGGPQAFF.

The J gene is TRBJ1-5, the V gene TRBV2; D ambiguous. The CDR3 is 15 amino acids. Looked up from germline, CDR1 is SNHLY and CDR2 is FYNNEI. Trimming pared 6 bases from V and 5 bases from J, leaving 17 bases between. CDR3 sequence (DNA): TGTGCCAGCAGCGCTGGAGCCAGTGGGCATCAGCCCCAGCATTTT. Its protein is CASSAGASGHQPQHF. The full variable domain, completed using reference TRBV2 and TRBJ1-5, is EPEVTQTPSHQVTQMGQEVILRCVPISNHLYFYWYRQILGQKVEFLVSFYNNEISEKSEIFDDQFSVERPDGSNFTLKIRSTKLEDSAMYFCASSAGASGHQPQHFGDGTRLSIL.

The rearrangement joins TRBV5-1 to TRBJ1-1; a possible D gene is TRBD1 (6 bases). The germline V gene encodes CDR1 SGHRS and CDR2 YFSETQ. The CDR3 spans 14 residues. Trimming left V 1 base short and J 5 bases short, with 12 bases between. The CDR3 spells CASSLSGAGTEAFF. The CDR3 DNA is TGCGCCAGCAGCTTGTCGGGGGCTGGGACTGAAGCTTTCTTT.

The chain uses TRBV7-2 and TRBJ1-1; D might be TRBD1 (5 bases). Trimming shortened V by 5 bases and J by 6 bases, and 13 bases separated the two germline ends. The CDR3 spans 13 residues. Per the germline V gene, CDR1 is SGHTA and CDR2 is FQGNSA. CDR3 DNA: TGTGCCAGCAGCCTATCCCGGGGGGCTGAAGCTTTCTTT. Residues: CASSLSRGAEAFF. Together with reference TRBV7-2 and TRBJ1-1, the CDR3 gives the full variable domain: GAGVSQSPSNKVTEKGKDVELRCDPISGHTALYWYRQSLGQGLEFLIYFQGNSAPDKSGLPSDRFSAERTGGSVSTLTIQRTQQEDSAVYLCASSLSRGAEAFFGQGTRLTVV.

This clone was observed a single time. This chain uses TRBV4-3 with TRBJ2-3; no clear D. Trimming stripped 3 bases from V and 4 bases from J, with 8 bases between. CDR3 length: 13 amino acids. Germline loops: CDR1 LGHNA, CDR2 YSLEER. CDR3 residues: CASSHGFPDTQYF. As DNA, the CDR3 is TGCGCCAGCAGCCATGGTTTCCCAGATACGCAGTATTTT.

The chain links TRBV10-3 to TRBJ2-3, with 10 nucleotides matching TRBD1. The CDR3 consists of 16 residues. The junction had 7 bases not matched to a gene; V was cut back by 6 bases and J by 1 base. Germline V gene sequence: CDR1 ENHRY, CDR2 SYGVKD. The CDR3 is CAIRSYGTGGTDTQYF. CDR3 in DNA: TGTGCCATCAGGTCCTACGGGACAGGGGGCACAGATACGCAGTATTTT.

The rearrangement uses TRBV2 and TRBJ1-4; unclear D gene. The CDR3 contains 14 residues. Per germline, CDR1 SNHLY and CDR2 FYNNEI. Deletions cut 6 bases from V and 5 bases from J, with 13 bases between. The CDR3 sequence is CASREGEGNEKLFF. The CDR3 DNA sequence: TGTGCCAGCAGGGAGGGAGAGGGCAATGAAAAACTGTTTTTT. Filled out from reference TRBV2 and TRBJ1-4, the complete variable domain reads EPEVTQTPSHQVTQMGQEVILRCVPISNHLYFYWYRQILGQKVEFLVSFYNNEISEKSEIFDDQFSVERPDGSNFTLKIRSTKLEDSAMYFCASREGEGNEKLFFGSGTQLSVL.

The chain employs TRBV6-1 and TRBJ1-5; D unclear. Germline V gives CDR1 MNHNS, CDR2 SASEGT. The V end was cut by 0 bases, the J end by 2 bases, with 11 bases between. The CDR3 sequence is 16 residues long. The CDR3 sequence: CASSEAAWERNQPQHF. Here the CDR3 DNA reads TGTGCCAGCAGTGAAGCGGCCTGGGAGCGCAATCAGCCCCAGCATTTT.

The J gene is TRBJ1-6, the V gene TRBV7-2, with 7 bases aligning to TRBD1. The CDR3 has 15 residues. Trimming at V came to 5 bases and at J to 6 bases, leaving 7 bases not matched to a gene. The V gene's germline CDR1 is SGHTA and CDR2 FQGNSA. The CDR3, as DNA: TGTGCCAGCAGCCCCGTCACAGGGGTTAATTCACCCCTCCACTTT. Its protein is CASSPVTGVNSPLHF.

This clone appeared a few times. This sequence joins TRBV11-2 and TRBJ2-7, with TRBD2 matching 7 bases. In germline, CDR1 is SGHAT, CDR2 FQNNGV. After removal of 8 bases from V and 2 bases from J, the junction contained 9 bases not matched to a gene. The CDR3 covers 14 residues. The CDR3 region is CASRPSGLAYEQYF. The CDR3 DNA reads TGTGCCAGCCGCCCATCTGGACTAGCCTACGAGCAGTACTTC.

The chain couples TRBV7-6 to TRBJ2-5; possibly TRBD1 for D (6 bases). V shed 4 bases and J shed 6 bases, with 21 bases lying between them. Germline loops: CDR1 SGHVS, CDR2 FNYEAQ. The CDR3 loop spans 16 amino acids. CDR3 nucleotide sequence: TGTGCCAGCAGCTCCCCTGCCCGGACAGAGGGTCAGACCCAGTACTTC. Translation gives CASSSPARTEGQTQYF.

The chain joins TRBV2 to TRBJ1-1; 10 bases are a match to TRBD1. Germline V gene data show CDR1 as SNHLY and CDR2 as FYNNEI. The trim removed 7 bases at V and 5 bases at J, leaving 10 bases unmatched. The CDR3 extends over 15 amino acids. CDR3 in amino acids: CASTRTDRGRTEAFF. CDR3 nucleotide sequence: TGTGCCAGCACCAGAACTGACAGGGGGCGAACTGAAGCTTTCTTT.

The chain couples TRBV6-6 to TRBJ1-6; the D gene is possibly TRBD1 (5 bases). With 3 bases removed from V and 7 bases from J, the gap between germline ends came to 10 bases. The CDR3 runs to 14 residues. The germline gives CDR1 MNHNY, CDR2 SVGAGI (reference sequence). The CDR3 DNA reads TGTGCCAGCAGTTATAGCGCAGGGAATTCACCCCTCCACTTT. It specifies CASSYSAGNSPLHF.

V and J are TRBV28 and TRBJ1-6; D is perhaps TRBD1 (5 bases). This CDR3 contains 15 residues. Germline V gives CDR1 MDHEN, CDR2 SYDVKM. The V end was cut by 5 bases, the J end by 9 bases, with 17 bases between. The DNA of the CDR3 is TGTGCCAGCAGTCCCCCGGGGCTAGGAAGTTCACCCCTCCACTTT. This sequence encodes CASSPPGLGSSPLHF.

The chain is built from TRBV14 and TRBJ2-1, with TRBD2 matching over 7 bases. This CDR3 region has 16 residues. CDR1 SGHDN and CDR2 FVKESK come from the germline V gene. Germline trimming cut 0 bases from V and 4 bases from J; bases unmatched to any gene: 6. CDR3 in amino acids: CASSQESGGGYNEQFF. The CDR3 DNA follows: TGTGCCAGCAGCCAAGAGTCCGGGGGAGGGTACAATGAGCAGTTCTTC. The full variable domain, rest sourced from reference TRBV14 and TRBJ2-1, is EAGVTQFPSHSVIEKGQTVTLRCDPISGHDNLYWYRRVMGKEIKFLLHFVKESKQDESGMPNNRFLAERTGGTYSTLKVQPAELEDSGVYFCASSQESGGGYNEQFFGPGTRLTVL.